The T cell receptor beta chain under discussion was sequenced for a study of shared clonotypes between healthy human individuals. The study, taken as a whole, reports: Donor clonotype sharing was expected to depend on sequencing depth. The donor pool, a small one, limited the genetic and exposure-history diversity represented. About 5% of naive CD4 clonotypes were common to a few donors. A generally larger estimated richness was seen in naive subsets than in memory subsets.

Only in-frame clones appear in the TCRdb table, and some are missing; sequencing was by immunoSEQ multiplex PCR. The sample lists millions of clones, roughly 95% occurring once. About this clone itself: Its antigen is undetermined.

Per the germline V gene, CDR1 is SNHLY and CDR2 is FYNNEI. CDR3 size: 14 residues. J lost 6 bases, V lost 4 bases, and 4 bases had no gene match. The source is a man between 18 and 29 years old in good health. The specimen was naive CD4+ T cells sorted from blood. Subset noted: CD45RA+ positively selected. The V and J genes are TRBV2 and TRBJ2-1, with 9 bases aligning to TRBD1. CDR3 region: CASSAPDRGNEQFF. CDR3 nucleotides: TGTGCCAGCAGTGCCCCGGACAGGGGCAATGAGCAGTTCTTC.